This TCR beta chain appears in the sequencing data of a study of T cell responses to AZD1222 COVID-19 vaccine. For the study at large: It was second doses at about 4 or about 12 weeks that were pooled.

With respect to this clone: Its antigen is not known.

CDR3 length: 14 residues. V was shortened by 2 bases and J by 6 bases, with 11 bases between the two germline ends. Germline V CDR1 and CDR2: SGHDT, YYEEEE. Overall study findings and caveats: In the spike-specific TCR repertoire, nearly half reportedly target unmutated variant regions. Spike-specific TCR breadth and depth went up after people got two AZD1222 doses. Clonal diversity was possibly underestimated, and white British individuals and females predominated among donors.

Sequenced by immunoSEQ multiplex PCR; TCRdb stores in-frame clones only, minus some. The sample contains 65,000 to 100,000 clones, about 84% of which appear only once. The sequence derives from an adult in good health. The chain employs TRBV5-6 and TRBJ2-2; D gene ambiguous. Here the sequenced sample was peripheral blood, taken on day 0 of AZD1222 vaccination. The chain's CDR3 is CASSFVPGSGELFF. The CDR3 DNA reads TGTGCCAGCAGCTTTGTCCCAGGATCCGGGGAGCTGTTTTTT.